This T cell receptor (beta chain) was sequenced in a study of blood T cell repertoires in COVID-19. Per the study methods: By means of reference gene primer amplification, nucleated cell counts were estimated. Libraries were prepared by immunoSEQ multiplex PCR; TCRdb keeps only in-frame clonotypes and omits some of them. From that table come the V and J calls and clone size; the DNA was used to work out D and trimming. The sample records some 150,000 clones, around 84% being singletons. The study drew participants aged about 18 to 89 years from fewer than 30 US areas. Trimming took off 5 bases at V and 0 bases at J, with 15 bases between the two ends. The CDR3 runs to 16 residues. The germline V gene has CDR1 MNHEY and CDR2 SMNVEV (reference sequence).

The sequence came from a woman aged 45-65 years who had been exposed to COVID-19. The V and J genes are TRBV27 and TRBJ2-3; a possible D gene is TRBD2 (5 bases). The sequencing sample was made of PBMCs or T cells enriched from blood (not recorded which). In nucleotides, the CDR3 is TGTGCCAGCAGTCCCCGTTGGAGGCCCAGCACAGATACGCAGTATTTT. Amino acid sequence: CASSPRWRPSTDTQYF.